The clone carrying this T cell receptor beta chain came up many times. Each CDR3 protein is one row after TCRdb ran MiXCR on the RT-PCR reads. Here the sample spans about 540,000 distinct CDR3 sequences, approximately 22% being singletons. This CDR3 spans 15 amino acids. Germline CDR1 reads DFQATT; CDR2 reads SNEGSKA (reference sequence). Trimming cost V 2 bases and J 4 bases; bases outside gene matches: 7. The data were taken from a study of response to subunit inactivated influenza vaccine. This same sample was also taken into another study, of T cells expressing NK-cell markers. That paper notes: The cDNA for TCR beta came from 5'RACE template switching with UMIs. Several donors showed these clonotypes also leading the CD3+CD56-NKG2C+ fraction.

The sample was CD4+ T cells sorted from PBMCs, taken 11 to 12 days after vaccination. This receptor was identified in a man in his fifties who received an inactivated influenza vaccine. The J gene is TRBJ2-1, the V gene TRBV20-1; 8 bases match TRBD1. The CDR3 nucleotides read TGCAGTGCTAGAACAGACAGGGGCTTTTACAATGAGCAGTTCTTC. Translation: CSARTDRGFYNEQFF.